What follows are 29 T cell receptor beta chains derived from one specimen sequenced in a study of blood T cells in healthy people across ages. Through a sample-barcoded 5' primer and a J-beta primer mix, a second PCR was run for about 7 to 12 cycles. TCRdb reprocessed the 5' RACE reads via MiXCR and lists one record per CDR3 protein. The table lists 800,000 or so distinct CDR3 sequences, approximately 65% of them singletons. The specimen was blood. The origin of the receptors is a man aged 25-40 years in good health.

In its sample, this clonotype was seen a few times. The chain recombines TRBV28 with TRBJ1-5, with D maybe TRBD1 (5 bases). Germline-derived CDR1 and CDR2 are MDHEN and SYDVKM. V was clipped by 3 bases and J by 3 bases, with 18 bases between them. The CDR3 totals 17 residues. This CDR3 is CASSFLTTGTDNQPQHF. Written as DNA, the CDR3 is TGTGCCAGCAGTTTCTTAACGACGGGGACTGACAATCAGCCCCAGCATTTT.

This clonotype was counted many times. This rearrangement joins TRBV20-1 to TRBJ1-2; no reliable D call. The V end lost 2 bases, the J end lost 8 bases, and 12 bases lay between the germline ends. Per the germline V gene, CDR1 is DFQATT and CDR2 is SNEGSKA (reference sequence). The CDR3 is made up of 12 amino acids. The CDR3 reads CSARNNLGGYTF. The CDR3 DNA is TGCAGTGCTAGAAACAACCTGGGGGGCTACACCTTC.

The V gene is TRBV7-3, the J gene TRBJ1-6, with D uncertain. This CDR3 comprises 14 residues. Trimming stripped 3 bases from V and 10 bases from J, with 13 bases between. The germline V gene encodes CDR1 SGHTA and CDR2 FQGTGA. The CDR3 DNA sequence: TGTGCCAGCAGCTTGGGTAGCGCGAGATCACCCCTCCACTTT. This encodes CASSLGSARSPLHF.

The J gene is TRBJ2-7, the V gene TRBV18, with D possibly TRBD1 on 6 matching bases. Deletions cut 2 bases from V and 2 bases from J, with 16 bases between. CDR1 is KGHSH and CDR2 is LQKENI in the germline V gene. This CDR3 has 16 amino acids. CDR3 amino acids: CASSPFSSQGTYEQYF. The CDR3 DNA reads as TGTGCCAGCTCACCATTCAGTTCCCAGGGGACCTACGAGCAGTACTTC.

The chain carries TRBV20-1 and TRBJ1-1, with a tentative D call TRBD1 (5 bases). The CDR3 spans 15 residues. Trimming shortened V by 3 bases and J by 5 bases, and 19 bases separated the two germline ends. The V gene's germline CDR1 is DFQATT and CDR2 SNEGSKA (reference sequence). DNA for the CDR3: TGCAGTGCTAGGGGACCGGGCCTAGGGATTACTGAAGCTTTCTTT. Protein: CSARGPGLGITEAFF.

In its sample, this clonotype was seen a few times. The chain has TRBV20-1 and TRBJ2-1; possibly TRBD1 for D (5 bases). The CDR3 runs to 13 residues. Germline V lookup: CDR1 DFQATT, CDR2 SNEGSKA (reference sequence). Trimming removed 0 bases at V and 8 bases at J, with 11 bases between. The CDR3: CSARDYRRHEQFF. CDR3 DNA: TGCAGTGCTAGAGATTACAGGCGGCATGAGCAGTTCTTC.

The V call is TRBV27, the J call TRBJ1-1, with D maybe TRBD1 (5 bases). Germline loops: CDR1 MNHEY, CDR2 SMNVEV (reference sequence). This CDR3 spans 11 amino acids. Trimming stripped 8 bases from V and 4 bases from J, with 8 bases between. CDR3 DNA: TGTGCCAGCCAGGGAACCACTGAAGCTTTCTTT. Translating gives CASQGTTEAFF.

V usage is TRBV20-1 and J usage is TRBJ2-5, with 10 positions matching TRBD1. The germline V gene encodes CDR1 DFQATT and CDR2 SNEGSKA (reference sequence). The CDR3 runs 17 residues. Trimming took 6 bases from V and 1 from J; bases not matched to a gene: 14. The CDR3 is CSAPGQGRKLFQETQYF. The CDR3 DNA follows: TGCAGTGCGCCGGGACAGGGGCGAAAACTGTTCCAAGAGACCCAGTACTTC.

CDR3 nucleotide sequence: TGTGCCAGCAGGGCCGGGACTAGCGGGCCCCGGGATACGCAGTATTTT. This translates into CASRAGTSGPRDTQYF. V gene TRBV6-2 or TRBV6-3 combines with J gene TRBJ2-3, with 12 bases that match TRBD2. The V gene end was trimmed by 6 bases and the J gene end by 6 bases; junction bases not matched to a gene: 10. Germline-derived CDR1 and CDR2 are MNHEY and SVGEGT. The CDR3 runs 16 residues.

In this sample, this clonotype turned up a few times. The chain employs TRBV28 and TRBJ2-4; 8 bases match TRBD1. The V segment lost 5 bases and the J segment 4 bases; nucleotides outside the gene matches: 10. The germline gives CDR1 MDHEN, CDR2 SYDVKM. The CDR3 is made up of 16 amino acids. Here the CDR3 DNA reads TGTGCCAGCAGTCCCACAGGGGGGTTTCCGAAAAACATTCAGTACTTC. This gives the protein CASSPTGGFPKNIQYF.

A note on this clonotype: A junction end diverges from the germline sequence, so it may reflect a read error. The V and J genes are TRBV20-1 and TRBJ2-1; 7 nucleotides line up with TRBD2. Germline CDR1 reads DFQATT; CDR2 reads SNEGSKA (reference sequence). This CDR3 region has 16 residues. CDR3 bases: TGCAGTACTAGAGCTGTTAGTGGGGACTACCACAATGAGCAGTTCTTC. This encodes CSTRAVSGDYHNEQFF.

On this clonotype: One end of the junction varies from germline; a read error may be responsible. V is TRBV12-3 or TRBV12-4 and J is TRBJ2-1; weak D call: TRBD1 (5 bases). The CDR3 has 13 residues. CDR3 protein: CASSLGEGNEQFF. The CDR3 DNA reads as TGCGCCAGCAGTCTAGGGGAAGGCAATGAGCAGTTCTTC.

V usage is TRBV7-2 and J usage is TRBJ2-3, with 11 bases identical to TRBD1. Germline values: CDR1 SGHTA, CDR2 FQGNSA. The CDR3 is made up of 17 amino acids. V lost 2 bases and J lost 5; bases outside the gene matches: 9. CDR3 residues: CASSLRSGQGVGDTQYF. The CDR3 DNA reads TGTGCCAGCAGCTTAAGATCGGGACAGGGGGTTGGAGATACGCAGTATTTT.

The rearrangement uses TRBV11-2 and TRBJ2-5; possibly TRBD2 for D (5 bases). The CDR3 length is 13 residues. The ends were cut back, 7 bases at V and 4 bases at J, with 13 bases in the middle. Germline V gene sequence: CDR1 SGHAT, CDR2 FQNNGV. Written as DNA, the CDR3 is TGTGCCAGCAAGGGAGACTCCACAGAGACCCAGTACTTC. It encodes CASKGDSTETQYF.

This clonotype was seen a few times. The chain carries TRBV18 and TRBJ2-7; D not resolved. Germline V gene lookup returns CDR1 KGHSH and CDR2 LQKENI. V gave up 0 bases and J gave up 3 bases, with 9 bases separating them. The CDR3 covers 14 residues. The chain's CDR3 is CASSPPPGNYEQYF. CDR3 nucleotide sequence: TGTGCCAGCTCACCACCACCCGGTAACTACGAGCAGTACTTC.

This chain connects TRBV29-1 to TRBJ2-7; 9 bases map to TRBD1. CDR3 length: 14 residues. The J segment lost 0 bases and the V segment lost 6 bases, leaving 6 bases of the junction unmatched. The germline V gene encodes CDR1 SQVTM and CDR2 ANQGSEA. The CDR3 coding sequence is TGCAGCGTGGGGGGGACAGGGAGCTCCTACGAGCAGTACTTC. This gives the protein CSVGGTGSSYEQYF.

This chain uses TRBV10-3 with TRBJ2-7; TRBD2 matches at 9 bases. This CDR3 contains 18 residues. V was clipped by 2 bases and J by 0 bases; unmatched bases: 11. Germline V gene sequence: CDR1 ENHRY, CDR2 SYGVKD. CDR3 coding DNA: TGTGCCATCAGTGAGAATAAGGGAGTAGCGGGGGCCTCCTACGAGCAGTACTTC. Translated, it gives CAISENKGVAGASYEQYF.

This chain uses TRBV7-2 with TRBJ1-2; D is uncertain. The germline V gene encodes CDR1 SGHTA and CDR2 FQGNSA. The CDR3 has 13 residues. V was shortened by 1 base and J by 6 bases, with 9 bases between the two germline ends. The CDR3 DNA follows: TGTGCCAGCAGCTTAGGGCGATCCGATGGCTACACCTTC. Protein sequence: CASSLGRSDGYTF.

This clonotype was seen a handful of times. This chain joins TRBV2 and TRBJ2-1; 11 nucleotides match TRBD2. V lost 6 bases and J lost 8; bases outside the gene matches: 9. CDR1 and CDR2 (germline): SNHLY, FYNNEI. The CDR3 covers 15 residues. CDR3 in DNA: TGTGCCAGCAGGGCCCGACTAGCGGGGATGGATGAGCAGTTCTTC. Protein: CASRARLAGMDEQFF.

With regard to this clonotype: This may be a read error, as it is one base from a much larger clone. The chain links TRBV29-1 to TRBJ2-7; 7 bases are a match to TRBD2. V was clipped by 3 bases and J by 4 bases; unmatched bases: 6. Germline V lookup: CDR1 SQVTM, CDR2 ANQGSEA. The CDR3 runs 13 residues. CDR3 loop: CSVDQLGGYEQYF. In DNA form, the CDR3 reads TGCAGCGTTGACCAACTGGGGGGGTACGAGCAGTACTTC.

This chain uses TRBV28 with TRBJ2-5; 9 bases line up with TRBD1. The end of the DNA is better explained by TRBJ2-7, so the J call may be wrong. The CDR3 contains 13 residues. Germline CDR1 reads MDHEN; CDR2 reads SYDVKM. The CDR3 nucleotides are TGTGCCGTCGACCGGGACAGGGACAACGAGCAGTACTTC. The encoded protein is CAVDRDRDNEQYF.

The chain is built from TRBV6-2 or TRBV6-3 and TRBJ1-5; perhaps TRBD1 as D (6 bases). Looked up from germline, CDR1 is MNHEY and CDR2 is SVGEGT. V was shortened by 5 bases and J by 4 bases, with 18 bases between the two germline ends. The CDR3 has 16 residues. The CDR3 nucleotides are TGTGCCAGCAGTAGACCCCCGGGACAACTAAATCAGCCCCAGCATTTT. Translation gives CASSRPPGQLNQPQHF.

The V and J genes are TRBV5-1 and TRBJ2-3; D is unresolved. The V end was cut by 6 bases, the J end by 0 bases, with 20 bases between. The CDR3 contains 17 residues. The germline CDR1 and CDR2 sequences are SGHRS and YFSETQ. DNA of the CDR3: TGCGCCAGCATCGACGGGCCAGTACGAACTAGCACAGATACGCAGTATTTT. This encodes CASIDGPVRTSTDTQYF.

This clonotype appeared a single time. The rearrangement links TRBV7-2 to TRBJ2-1, with 10 bases lining up with TRBD2. The CDR3 length is 16 residues. Germline V gene lookup returns CDR1 SGHTA and CDR2 FQGNSA. The V and J ends lost 8 bases and 0 bases, in that order; junction bases with no gene match: 7. For the CDR3, the DNA is TGTGCCAGCGCGGCTAGCGGGGGAAGCTCCTACAATGAGCAGTTCTTC. It translates to CASAASGGSSYNEQFF.

A single count supports this clonotype. V is TRBV13 and J is TRBJ2-7; D is undetermined. The V gene lost 1 base and the J gene lost 0 bases, with 10 bases spanning the gap. The CDR3 totals 15 residues. CDR1 is PRHDT, CDR2 FYEKMQ, per germline (reference sequence). The CDR3 sequence: CASSLDIGSSYEQYF. The CDR3 coding sequence is TGTGCCAGCAGCTTAGATATAGGGTCCTCCTACGAGCAGTACTTC.

The V call is TRBV4-3, the J call TRBJ2-1; D remains ambiguous. The germline gives CDR1 LGHNA, CDR2 YSLEER. This CDR3 is built from 14 residues. V lost 3 bases and J 8 bases, leaving 14 bases between the germline ends. The CDR3 loop reads CASSHTVFIDEQFF. For the CDR3, the DNA is TGCGCCAGCAGCCATACTGTCTTTATCGATGAGCAGTTCTTC.

The chain is built from TRBV5-1 and TRBJ2-1; either TRBD1 or TRBD2 may fit D (5 bases each). The CDR3 runs to 17 residues. The V and J ends lost 4 bases and 0 bases respectively, with 17 bases between them. CDR1 and CDR2 from the germline V gene are SGHRS and YFSETQ. The CDR3, as DNA: TGCGCCAGCAGCCTACGGGGCGAAAGGAGCTCCTACAATGAGCAGTTCTTC. Translated, it gives CASSLRGERSSYNEQFF. The full variable domain, with the rest looked up from reference TRBV5-1 and TRBJ2-1, is KAGVTQTPRYLIKTRGQQVTLSCSPISGHRSVSWYQQTPGQGLQFLFEYFSETQRNKGNFPGRFSGRQFSNSRSEMNVSTLELGDSALYLCASSLRGERSSYNEQFFGPGTRLTVL.

There are a few counts of this clonotype. This chain joins TRBV12-3 or TRBV12-4 and TRBJ2-6; perhaps TRBD1 as D (6 bases). This CDR3 has 15 amino acids. The V end was cut by 1 base, the J end by 2 bases, with 6 bases between. CDR3: CASSLEGAGANVLTF. The CDR3 nucleotides read TGTGCCAGCAGTTTAGAGGGGGCTGGGGCCAACGTCCTGACTTTC.

The chain couples TRBV29-1 to TRBJ2-5; TRBD2 matches at 10 bases. The end of the DNA fits TRBJ2-1 better, so the J call may be wrong. Germline values: CDR1 SQVTM, CDR2 ANQGSEA. The CDR3 sequence is 15 residues long. The CDR3 DNA follows: TGCAGCGTTGAAGTTTTAGCGGGGGGCCGGGAGACCCAGTTCTTC. Encoded protein: CSVEVLAGGRETQFF.